A single T cell receptor (beta chain) is shown here with its context. The record originates from a study of blood T cell repertoires in COVID-19. Study as a whole: The United States, Italy and Spain were the sources of the acute and convalescent COVID-19 samples.

Original methodology: Estimation of nucleated cell counts relied on the amplification of reference gene primers. Using immunoSEQ multiplex PCR, the repertoire was profiled, and TCRdb retains in-frame clones only, with some absent. That table gives V, J and clone size, and the DNA gave D and trimming. The sample shows about 240,000 clones, roughly 80% of them seen only once. With 1 base removed from V and 4 bases from J, the gap between germline ends came to 13 bases. This CDR3 contains 15 residues. The V gene's germline CDR1 is SGHVS and CDR2 FQNEAQ. Sequencing was carried out using peripheral blood. The sequence was obtained from a woman aged 18-30 years with acute or convalescent COVID-19. V usage is TRBV7-8 and J usage is TRBJ1-2, with unresolved D. Here the CDR3 reads CASSLGRGLGYGYTF. DNA for the CDR3: TGTGCCAGCAGCTTAGGTCGGGGTCTCGGCTATGGCTACACCTTC.